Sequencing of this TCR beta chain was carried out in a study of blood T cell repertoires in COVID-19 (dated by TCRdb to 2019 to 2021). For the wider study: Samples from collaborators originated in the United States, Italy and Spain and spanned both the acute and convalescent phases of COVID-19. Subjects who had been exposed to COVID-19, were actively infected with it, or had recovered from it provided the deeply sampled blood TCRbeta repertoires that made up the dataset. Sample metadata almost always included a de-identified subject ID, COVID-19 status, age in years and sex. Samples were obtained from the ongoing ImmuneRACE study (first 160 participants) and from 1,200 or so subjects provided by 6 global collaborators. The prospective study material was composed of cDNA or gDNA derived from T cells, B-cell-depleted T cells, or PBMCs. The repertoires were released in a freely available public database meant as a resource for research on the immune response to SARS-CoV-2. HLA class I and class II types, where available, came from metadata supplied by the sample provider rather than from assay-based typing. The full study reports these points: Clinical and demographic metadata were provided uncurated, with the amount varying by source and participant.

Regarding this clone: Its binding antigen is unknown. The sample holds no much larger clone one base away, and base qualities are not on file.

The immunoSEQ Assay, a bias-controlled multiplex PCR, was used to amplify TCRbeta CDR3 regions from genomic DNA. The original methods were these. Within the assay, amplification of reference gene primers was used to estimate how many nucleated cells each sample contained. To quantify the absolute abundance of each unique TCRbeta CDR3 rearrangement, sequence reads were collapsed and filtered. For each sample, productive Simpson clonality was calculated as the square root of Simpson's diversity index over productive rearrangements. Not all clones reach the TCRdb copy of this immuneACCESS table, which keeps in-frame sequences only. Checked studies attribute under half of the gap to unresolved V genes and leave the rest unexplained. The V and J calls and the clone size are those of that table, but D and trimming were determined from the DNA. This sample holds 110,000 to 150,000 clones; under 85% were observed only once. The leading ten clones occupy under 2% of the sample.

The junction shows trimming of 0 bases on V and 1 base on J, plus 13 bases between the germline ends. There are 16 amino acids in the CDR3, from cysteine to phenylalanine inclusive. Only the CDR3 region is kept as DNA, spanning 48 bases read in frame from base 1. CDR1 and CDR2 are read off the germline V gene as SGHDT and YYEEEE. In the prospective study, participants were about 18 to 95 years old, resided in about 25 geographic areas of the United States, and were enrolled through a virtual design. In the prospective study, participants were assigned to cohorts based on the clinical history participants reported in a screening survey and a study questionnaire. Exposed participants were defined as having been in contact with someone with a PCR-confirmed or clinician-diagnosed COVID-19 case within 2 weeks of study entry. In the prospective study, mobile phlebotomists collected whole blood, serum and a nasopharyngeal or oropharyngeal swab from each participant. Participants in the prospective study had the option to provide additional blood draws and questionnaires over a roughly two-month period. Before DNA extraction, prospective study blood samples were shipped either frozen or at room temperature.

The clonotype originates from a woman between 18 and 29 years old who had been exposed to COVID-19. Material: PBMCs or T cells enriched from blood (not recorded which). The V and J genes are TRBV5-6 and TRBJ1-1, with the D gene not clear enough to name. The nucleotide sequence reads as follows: TGTGCCAGCAGCTTGGCCGGGGTGGATCGGAACACTGAAGCTTTCTTT. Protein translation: CASSLAGVDRNTEAFF.